This T cell receptor beta chain comes out of a study of T cell repertoires in cytomegalovirus infection. Study overall: An indication of both CMV infection and matching HLA type came from public TCR beta signatures.

Note on this clonotype: Its antigen is not identified.

One entry per CDR3 protein results from TCRdb running MiXCR on the reads. Of roughly 320,000 distinct CDR3 sequences in the sample, roughly a tenth were seen once. The study, taken as a whole, reports: In two of eight donors, the top clonotype was HLA-C-restricted CMV-specific. The cumulative frequency of public TCR beta families identified carriers of CMV plus the relevant HLA.

This clonotype was obtained from a human donor in good health (CMV status not recorded). Some clones in this sample may be carry-over from other donors' samples. Sequencing was done on a sample of PBMCs.

This chain's CDR3 is CSDQEGLGYTF. The CDR3 DNA is TGCAGTGATCAGGAGGGACTTGGCTACACCTTC. V is TRBV20-1 and J is TRBJ1-2; a possible D gene is TRBD1 (5 bases). The CDR3 totals 11 residues. The ends were cut back, 7 bases at V and 7 bases at J, with 13 bases in the middle. Germline assignment: CDR1 DFQATT and CDR2 SNEGSKA (reference sequence).